This is a list of T cell receptor beta chains from one sample in a study of T cells in Graves' hyperthyroidism and ophthalmopathy. Using its own MiXCR run on the multiplex PCR reads, TCRdb lists one record per CDR3 protein. The table has about 280,000 distinct CDR3 sequences, about 25% seen once; the top ten hold over 25%. Source material: blood. The receptors stem from a man aged 35 to 55 with Graves' hyperthyroidism that later progressed to Graves' ophthalmopathy. Each CDR3 is given with its conserved first and last residue. D genes are given only for firm matches. Rows may omit the clone size; those that give it use once, few, many or a size class.

v_call	d_call	j_call	clone_size	cdr3_nt	cdr3_aa
TRBV27	NA	TRBJ1-1	many	TGTGCCAGCAGAGAACAGGGATCTGAAGCTTTCTTT	CASREQGSEAFF
TRBV18	NA	TRBJ2-7	NA	TGTGCCAGCTCAGCCAATACTCCTGGCAGCTCCTACGAGCAGTACTTC	CASSANTPGSSYEQYF
TRBV11-1	TRBD1	TRBJ2-7	NA	TGTGCCAGCAGCTTAACTAGGACAGGGGATTTCTACGAGCAGTACTTC	CASSLTRTGDFYEQYF
TRBV4-1	NA	TRBJ1-3	many	TGCGCCAGCAGCCAATGGCTCGGAAACACCATATATTTT	CASSQWLGNTIYF
TRBV16	NA	TRBJ1-6	many	TGTGCCAGCAGCCAATTTGGGACGGCACCCCTCCACTTT	CASSQFGTAPLHF
TRBV28	NA	TRBJ1-2	many	TGTGCCAGCAGTTTGTGGCAGGGGAAGAACTATGGCTACACCTTC	CASSLWQGKNYGYTF
TRBV7-9	NA	TRBJ2-6	many	TGTGCCAGCAGCCTTACGGTCTCCTTGGACGGCTCTGGGGCCAACGTCCTGACTTTC	CASSLTVSLDGSGANVLTF
TRBV11-2	NA	TRBJ2-4	many	TGTGCCAGCAGCCCCGGGGGAGAATACAAAAACATTCAGTACTTC	CASSPGGEYKNIQYF
TRBV4-3	NA	TRBJ2-2	NA	TGCGCCAGCAGCCAAGTTGGCCCGAACACCGGGGAGCTGTTTTTT	CASSQVGPNTGELFF
TRBV7-2	NA	TRBJ2-7	NA	TGTGCCAGCAGCTGGGGATACCTTAGCTCCTACGAGCAGTACTTC	CASSWGYLSSYEQYF
TRBV2	TRBD2	TRBJ2-5	many	TGTGCCAGCAGGTTTGAGGGAGGGGTAGAGACCCAGTACTTC	CASRFEGGVETQYF
TRBV19	TRBD2	TRBJ2-6	many	TGTGCCAGTAGTATGTGGGCGGGAGCTGGGGCCAACGTCCTGACTTTC	CASSMWAGAGANVLTF
TRBV5-4	NA	TRBJ1-1	many	TGTGCCAGCAGCCCTTTAAGGGTAGGTCACACTGAAGCTTTCTTT	CASSPLRVGHTEAFF
TRBV6-1	TRBD2	TRBJ2-2	few	TGTGCCAGCACCTGGACTAGCGGGAGAACCGGGGAGCTGTTTTTT	CASTWTSGRTGELFF
TRBV20-1	NA	TRBJ2-2	NA	TGCAGTGCTAGAGATAGCCAGGGGGGTTTCGGGGAGCTGTTTTTT	CSARDSQGGFGELFF
TRBV12-3/TRBV12-4	NA	TRBJ1-5	many	TGTGCCAGCAGCCACTTGTCCACTGGGGATCAGCCCCAGCATTTT	CASSHLSTGDQPQHF
TRBV19	NA	TRBJ2-2	many	TGTGCCAGTACTAGGACCGGGGAGCTGTTTTTT	CASTRTGELFF
TRBV7-2	NA	TRBJ2-7	many	TGTGCCAGCAGCGCCCGACATGCTTACGAGCAGTACTTC	CASSARHAYEQYF
TRBV2	TRBD1	TRBJ1-5	many	TGTGCCAGCAGCTCGACAGGGGGGGGTCAGCCCCAGCATTTT	CASSSTGGGQPQHF
TRBV12-3/TRBV12-4	TRBD1	TRBJ2-7	many	TGTGCCAGCAGCCGGGGACAGGCCTGGGAGCAGTACTTC	CASSRGQAWEQYF
TRBV29-1	TRBD2	TRBJ2-4	many	TGCAGCGTTTTACTAGCGGGAGTTGGAAACATTCAGTACTTC	CSVLLAGVGNIQYF
TRBV19	TRBD1	TRBJ1-2	NA	TGTGCCAGTAGATCACAGGGGTTGCCGAACTATGGCTACACCTTC	CASRSQGLPNYGYTF
TRBV4-1	TRBD2	TRBJ2-7	many	TGCGCCAGCAGCCAAAAGTCGGGGGAGGGACGTTACGAGCAGTACTTC	CASSQKSGEGRYEQYF
TRBV24-1	NA	TRBJ2-1	many	TGTGCCACCAGTGATTTCCGCGGCAGGGGCTTCTACAATGAGCAGTTCTTC	CATSDFRGRGFYNEQFF
TRBV28	NA	TRBJ2-7	NA	TGTGCCAGCAGTTCCTTCTCCGGGAGACCCTACGAGCAGTACTTC	CASSSFSGRPYEQYF
TRBV6-1	NA	TRBJ2-7	many	TGTGCCAGCAGTGAACCTGCCAGGTACGAGCAGTACTTC	CASSEPARYEQYF
TRBV18	NA	TRBJ1-1	many	TGTGCCAGCTCACGGGACCACGACAGCACTGAAGCTTTCTTT	CASSRDHDSTEAFF
TRBV2	NA	TRBJ2-7	NA	TGTGCCAGCAGTGAAGCGCTTTCGTCCGACGAGCAGTACTTC	CASSEALSSDEQYF
TRBV3-1	TRBD2	TRBJ2-7	many	TGTGCCAGCAGTCCGACTAGCGGGAGAGCCTACGAGCAGTACTTC	CASSPTSGRAYEQYF
TRBV29-1	NA	TRBJ2-3	many	NA	CSVGQGAIPYF
TRBV28	TRBD2	TRBJ2-2	many	TGTGCCAGCAGTTCGCCGGGACTAGCGGGAGGATTGAACACCGGGGAGCTGTTTTTT	CASSSPGLAGGLNTGELFF
TRBV7-2	NA	TRBJ2-7	many	TGTGCCAGCAGCTTATTACAGGGTTACGAGCAGTACTTC	CASSLLQGYEQYF
TRBV6-5	NA	TRBJ1-2	many	TGTGCCAGCATCTCTCGTGGGGGGTTTGATGGCTACACCTTC	CASISRGGFDGYTF
TRBV3-1	TRBD2	TRBJ2-7	many	TGTGCCAGCAGCCCACGACTAGCGGGAAACGACGAGCAGTACTTC	CASSPRLAGNDEQYF
TRBV28	TRBD2	TRBJ2-5	many	TGTGCCAGCAGTTCGCGAGCGGGAAGGGAAGAGACCCAGTACTTC	CASSSRAGREETQYF
TRBV6-5	TRBD2	TRBJ2-5	many	TGTGCCAGCAGCTCAACTAGCGGAACTGAAGAGACCCAGTACTTC	CASSSTSGTEETQYF
TRBV5-6	TRBD1	TRBJ2-7	NA	TGTGCCAGCAGTTACGGACAGGGGGCTTCCTACGAGCAGTACTTC	CASSYGQGASYEQYF
TRBV15	NA	TRBJ2-7	NA	TGTGCCACCAGCAGAGTGAAGGGGACCTTCTACGAGCAGTACTTC	CATSRVKGTFYEQYF
TRBV12-3/TRBV12-4	TRBD1	TRBJ2-5	many	TGTGCCAGCAGCGACAGGGGGCTCCAAGAGACCCAGTACTTC	CASSDRGLQETQYF
TRBV15	NA	TRBJ1-3	many	TGTGCCACCAGCAGAGATGGACAGAACAGTTTTCCCTTCTCTGGAAACACCATATATTTT	CATSRDGQNSFPFSGNTIYF
TRBV7-8	TRBD1	TRBJ2-7	many	TGTGCCAGCAGCTTAGCGGGACAGGGTGCCGAGCAGTACTTC	CASSLAGQGAEQYF
TRBV18	TRBD2	TRBJ2-7	many	TGTGCCAGCTCACCATATAGCGGGAGCTACGAGCAGTACTTC	CASSPYSGSYEQYF
TRBV7-9	NA	TRBJ1-1	many	TGTGCCAGCAGCCCGACAGTTATCCCTGAAGCTTTCTTT	CASSPTVIPEAFF
TRBV12-3/TRBV12-4	NA	TRBJ2-2	many	TGTGCCAGCAGGTCCCCCGGGACCCCCAGGGAGCTGTTTTTT	CASRSPGTPRELFF
TRBV27	NA	TRBJ1-1	many	TGTGCCAGCAGTTTGGGGGGCCTCACTGAAGCTTTCTTT	CASSLGGLTEAFF
TRBV29-1	NA	TRBJ2-7	many	TGCAGCGCGACCGGGACCGAAAACTACGAGCAGTACTTC	CSATGTENYEQYF
TRBV12-3/TRBV12-4	NA	TRBJ2-5	NA	TGTGCCAGCAAAAGGCTAGGGGAGACCCAGTACTTC	CASKRLGETQYF
TRBV11-2	NA	TRBJ1-1	many	TGTGCCAGCAGCTTGGGGGGTATCGGTGAAGCTTTCTTT	CASSLGGIGEAFF
TRBV12-3/TRBV12-4	NA	TRBJ1-2	many	TGTGCCAGCAGTTTTGGCACAAACTATGGCTACACCTTC	CASSFGTNYGYTF
TRBV2	TRBD2	TRBJ2-7	NA	TGTGCCAGCAGTTTTAGGCTAGCGGGAGATACCTACGAGCAGTACTTC	CASSFRLAGDTYEQYF
TRBV30	NA	TRBJ1-3	many	TGTGCCTGGAGTGTTGCGGGCGGTCACTCTGGAAACACCATATATTTT	CAWSVAGGHSGNTIYF
TRBV11-2	NA	TRBJ2-5	few	TGTGCCAGCAGCTTAGATGGGGGGCGTCGGTTACAATTCCTAGAGACCCAGTACTTC	CASSLDGGRRLQFLETQYF
TRBV28	NA	TRBJ1-1	NA	TGTGCCAGCAAACCGTACGGGGTATCCGAAGCTTTCTTT	CASKPYGVSEAFF
TRBV7-9	NA	TRBJ2-5	many	TGTGCCAGCAGCTCGTGGAGGGGACTGGATTTGGAGACCCAGTACTTC	CASSSWRGLDLETQYF
TRBV6-5	NA	TRBJ1-3	many	TGTGCCAGCAAGGAGACCGGTTCTGGAAACACCATATATTTT	CASKETGSGNTIYF
TRBV7-9	NA	TRBJ2-3	many	TGTGCCAGCATGCGGGGCACAGATACGCAGTATTTT	CASMRGTDTQYF
TRBV6-5	TRBD2	TRBJ2-7	many	TGTGCCAGCAGACCCGGGCTAGCGGGAGGCGTCGCCTACGAGCAGTACTTC	CASRPGLAGGVAYEQYF
TRBV20-1	NA	TRBJ2-6	many	TGCAGTGCTAAAGGGACTGGGGCCAACGTCCTGACTTTC	CSAKGTGANVLTF
TRBV5-1	TRBD2	TRBJ2-5	many	TGCGCCAGCAGCCCTAATAGCGGGAGCGAGACCCAGTACTTC	CASSPNSGSETQYF
TRBV3-1	NA	TRBJ1-1	few	TGTGCCAGCAGCCAAGAAGGTGGGGCTGGAGCTTTCTTT	CASSQEGGAGAFF